This T cell receptor beta chain emerged from a study of blood T cell repertoires in COVID-19 (dated by TCRdb to 2019 to 2021). With respect to the entire study: Samples covering the acute and convalescent phases of COVID-19 were provided by collaborators in the United States, Italy and Spain. Sample metadata almost always included a de-identified subject ID, COVID-19 status, age in years and sex. Deeply sampled blood TCRbeta repertoires from subjects exposed to, actively infected with, or recovered from COVID-19 were included in the dataset. The samples were drawn from two sources: the first 160 participants of the ongoing ImmuneRACE study, and 950 to 1,500 subjects contributed by 6 global collaborators. A freely available public database, intended as a resource for researchers studying the immune response to SARS-CoV-2, is where the repertoires were released. The material from the prospective study consisted of cDNA or gDNA derived from T cells, B-cell-depleted T cells, or PBMCs. Where available, HLA class I and class II types were obtained from metadata supplied by the sample provider rather than from assay-based typing. Overall study results and their limits: Clinical and demographic metadata were provided uncurated, with the amount varying by source and participant.

For CDR1 and CDR2, the germline V gene lists MNHEY and SVGAGI. V and J are truncated by 4 bases and 3 bases respectively, leaving an intervening sequence of 5 bases. The CDR3, from cysteine to phenylalanine, totals 12 residues. This entry keeps only the CDR3 DNA: 36 bases, framed from base 1. TCRbeta CDR3 regions were amplified from genomic DNA using the immunoSEQ Assay, a bias-controlled multiplex PCR. On the study's bioinformatics: The number of nucleated cells in each sample was estimated by amplification of reference gene primers within the assay. Sequence reads were collapsed and filtered to measure the absolute abundance of every unique TCRbeta CDR3 rearrangement. For each sample, productive Simpson clonality was calculated by taking the square root of Simpson's diversity index across productive rearrangements. Not all clones reach the TCRdb copy of this immuneACCESS table, which keeps in-frame sequences only. Checked studies attribute under half of the gap to unresolved V genes and leave the rest unexplained. D and trimming were read from the DNA, whereas the V and J calls and clone size are those reported in that table. In all, the sample holds about 360,000 clones, and about 87% of those were seen once. The top ten clones comprise under 1.5% of the sample.

In the prospective study, participants were about 18 to 89 years old, resided in fewer than 25 geographic areas of the United States, and were enrolled through a virtual design. In the prospective study, cohorts were assigned on the basis of participant-reported clinical history obtained from a screening survey and a study questionnaire. Recovered participants in ImmuneRACE Cohort 3 were defined as having two consecutive negative NP/OP PCR tests, clearance from a healthcare professional, or resolution of symptoms. Each participant in the prospective study had whole blood, serum and a nasopharyngeal or oropharyngeal swab collected by mobile phlebotomists. Additional blood draws and questionnaires over an approximately 2-month period could optionally be provided by prospective study participants. Before DNA extraction, blood samples from the prospective study were shipped at room temperature or frozen.

Of note for this clone: No antigen is known for it. No base qualities exist here, and no much larger clone lies one base off it.

The rearranged chain carries TRBV6-5 and TRBJ2-3; D gene: possibly TRBD2, on 5 matching bases. The receptor was isolated from a man aged 25-45 years who had recovered from COVID-19. The material sequenced was PBMCs or T cells enriched from blood (not recorded which). This receptor has the CDR3 CASSWTTDTQYF. The sequence in DNA is TGTGCCAGCAGTTGGACTACAGATACGCAGTATTTT.